These T cell receptor beta chains were read from a single sample in a study of cytomegalovirus exposure and HLA in healthy donors. Here immunoSEQ multiplex PCR was the method, and the copy in TCRdb shows in-frame clones only, minus some. This repertoire shows 120,000 to 150,000 clones, approximately 71% found once; its top ten account for around 3.2%. Sequences were obtained from PBMCs. All receptors derive from a man in his forties in good health and CMV-seronegative. The CDR3 runs from the conserved cysteine through the conserved F or W. D genes are given only for firm matches. Clone size appears in some rows only: once, few, many, or a class for an expanded clone.

d_gene	v_gene	j_gene	abundance	CDR3nt	CDR3aa
.	TRBV5-1	TRBJ1-3	.	TGCGCCAGCAGCTTGGGGGCAACCGGGACTGGAAACACCATATATTTT	CASSLGATGTGNTIYF
.	TRBV12-5	TRBJ2-5	.	TGTGCTAGTGGCTTGTACAACCAGGGAGGCGAGACCCAGTACTTC	CASGLYNQGGETQYF
.	TRBV5-1	TRBJ2-3	.	TGCGCCAGCAGCTTGCGGCGAGACAAGGGAACCAGGGCGGGGGCCACAGATACGCAGTATTTT	CASSLRRDKGTRAGATDTQYF
TRBD1	TRBV4-2	TRBJ1-1	.	TGTGCCAGCAGCCAGGGACAGGGTGGCACTGAAGCTTTCTTT	CASSQGQGGTEAFF
.	TRBV9	TRBJ1-4	.	TGTGCCAGCAGCTCTACGGGGGAAAAACTGTTTTTT	CASSSTGEKLFF
.	TRBV28	TRBJ1-5	.	TGTGCCAGCAGTTTAGGTACAGGAACAAATCAGCCCCAGCATTTT	CASSLGTGTNQPQHF
TRBD2	TRBV12-5	TRBJ2-3	.	TGTGCTAGTGGTTTCCACCGCGGGGGGACCGATACGCAGTATTTT	CASGFHRGGTDTQYF
TRBD1	TRBV2	TRBJ1-6	.	TGTGCCAGCATTGGAAGTCCGGGACAGGATTCACCCCTCCACTTT	CASIGSPGQDSPLHF
TRBD1	TRBV18	TRBJ2-6	.	TGTGCCAGCTCCCCGGTCGGGACAGGGATCTACTCTGGGGCCAACGTCCTGACTTTC	CASSPVGTGIYSGANVLTF
.	TRBV6-1	TRBJ2-1	.	TGTGCCAGCAGTGACCAACAGGGCCTCGGTGAGCAGTTCTTC	CASSDQQGLGEQFF
TRBD1	TRBV2	TRBJ1-5	few	TGTGCCAGCAGTGAGAGGGGGCCCTTCAATCAGCCCCAGCATTTT	CASSERGPFNQPQHF
.	TRBV2	TRBJ1-1	.	TGTGCCAGCAGTGATAAGTTAGCTAACACTGAAGCTTTCTTT	CASSDKLANTEAFF
TRBD2	TRBV28	TRBJ2-1	.	TGTGCCAGCAGTTTAGGACTAGCGGGGGGGCCGAATGAGCAGTTCTTC	CASSLGLAGGPNEQFF